The clone carrying this TCR beta chain was seen a few times. Its antigen is still unknown. This sample was included in a study of response to subunit inactivated influenza vaccine. CDR1 is SGHRS, CDR2 YFSETQ, per germline. The CDR3 totals 13 residues. With 6 bases removed from V and 4 bases from J, the gap between germline ends came to 12 bases. One entry per CDR3 protein, called by TCRdb with MiXCR from the RT-PCR reads. The sample has around 540,000 distinct CDR3 sequences, approximately 10% seen once. Findings and caveats of the study: Few additional T cells are recruited per seasonal influenza vaccination, authors suggested.

The clonotype originates from a middle-aged man who received an inactivated influenza vaccine. The sequenced sample was PBMCs from blood, obtained on the day of vaccination. The chain has TRBV5-1 and TRBJ2-3; D assignment may be TRBD1 or TRBD2 (6 bases each). Written as DNA, the CDR3 is TGCGCCAGCATGAGGGGGGCCGCAGATACGCAGTATTTT. This gives the protein CASMRGAADTQYF. The variable domain in full, with the rest retrieved from reference TRBV5-1 and TRBJ2-3, is KAGVTQTPRYLIKTRGQQVTLSCSPISGHRSVSWYQQTPGQGLQFLFEYFSETQRNKGNFPGRFSGRQFSNSRSEMNVSTLELGDSALYLCASMRGAADTQYFGPGTRLTVL.